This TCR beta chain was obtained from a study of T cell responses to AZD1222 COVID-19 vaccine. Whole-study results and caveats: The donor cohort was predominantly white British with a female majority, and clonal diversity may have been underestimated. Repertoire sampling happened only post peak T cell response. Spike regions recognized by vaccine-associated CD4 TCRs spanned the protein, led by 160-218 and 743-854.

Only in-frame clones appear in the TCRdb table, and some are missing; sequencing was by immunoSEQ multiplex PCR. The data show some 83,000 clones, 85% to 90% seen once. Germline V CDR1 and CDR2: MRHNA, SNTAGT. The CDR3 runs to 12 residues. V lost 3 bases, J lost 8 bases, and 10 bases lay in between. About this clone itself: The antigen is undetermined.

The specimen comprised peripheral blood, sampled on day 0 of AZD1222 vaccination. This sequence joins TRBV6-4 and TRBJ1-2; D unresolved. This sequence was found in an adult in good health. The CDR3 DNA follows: TGTGCCAGCAGTGATCGGGGATGGGGCTACACCTTC. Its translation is CASSDRGWGYTF.